The 11 T cell receptor beta chains in this list originate from one sample, sequenced in a study of blood T cell repertoires in COVID-19. Data came from immunoSEQ multiplex PCR; TCRdb stores just in-frame clones and leaves some out. The sample records over 200,000 clones, 83% being singletons. Source material: peripheral blood. All receptors derive from a woman younger than 45 with COVID-19, enrolled during active disease.

The chain joins TRBV28 to TRBJ2-7, with 7 bases matching TRBD2. V dropped 7 bases and J dropped 0; count of bases not matched to a gene: 3. Germline CDR1 is MDHEN and CDR2 is SYDVKM. The CDR3 has 13 residues. The chain's CDR3 is CASTGDYSYEQYF. Here the CDR3 DNA reads TGTGCCAGCACTGGGGACTACTCCTACGAGCAGTACTTC.

CDR3: CASSLGLAVQDTQYF. In DNA form, the CDR3 reads TGTGCCAGCAGCTTAGGGTTAGCGGTCCAAGATACGCAGTATTTT. V gene TRBV7-8 combines with J gene TRBJ2-3, with D tentatively TRBD2 (6 bases). V was shortened by 1 base and J by 5 bases, with 13 bases between the two germline ends. The CDR3 is 15 amino acids. Germline CDR1 and CDR2: SGHVS and FQNEAQ. Together with reference TRBV7-8 and TRBJ2-3, the CDR3 gives the full variable domain: GAGVSQSPRYKVAKRGQDVALRCDPISGHVSLFWYQQALGQGPEFLTYFQNEAQLDKSGLPSDRFFAERPEGSVSTLKIQRTQQEDSAVYLCASSLGLAVQDTQYFGPGTRLTVL.

This chain joins TRBV4-2 and TRBJ1-1; TRBD1 might be the D (6 bases). V lost 2 bases, J lost 6 bases, and 13 bases lay in between. Germline V lookup: CDR1 LGHNA, CDR2 YNFKEQ. This CDR3 contains 14 residues. The CDR3 DNA follows: TGTGCCAGCAGCCAAACAGGGAGGGTGGCTGAAGCTTTCTTT. This translates into CASSQTGRVAEAFF.

This clone was counted a few times. The chain links TRBV5-4 to TRBJ2-1, with 10 nucleotides matching TRBD2. V trimming: 1 base; J trimming: 6 bases; junction bases outside the gene matches: 7. Germline V gene lookup returns CDR1 SGHNT and CDR2 YYREEE (reference sequence). The CDR3 spans 16 residues. The CDR3 reads CASSLPGLASFNEQFF. The CDR3 coding sequence is TGTGCCAGCAGCTTGCCGGGACTAGCGTCGTTCAATGAGCAGTTCTTC.

The rearrangement links TRBV5-5 to TRBJ2-7; TRBD2 agrees at 7 bases. V shed 4 bases and J 2 bases; nucleotides not matched to a gene: 15. The CDR3 is made up of 17 amino acids. Germline V CDR1 and CDR2: SGHKS, YYEKEE (reference sequence). CDR3 DNA sequence: TGTGCCAGCAGCCCGGTAGGCGGCGCGGGGGAAGCCTACGAGCAGTACTTC. Its protein is CASSPVGGAGEAYEQYF. Based on the CDR3 plus reference TRBV5-5 and TRBJ2-7, the full variable domain is DAGVTQSPTHLIKTRGQQVTLRCSPISGHKSVSWYQQVLGQGPQFIFQYYEKEERGRGNFPDRFSARQFPNYSSELNVNALLLGDSALYLCASSPVGGAGEAYEQYFGPGTRLTVT.

This rearrangement joins TRBV28 to TRBJ1-1; D perhaps matches TRBD1 (6 bases). With 2 bases removed from V and 2 bases from J, the gap between germline ends came to 15 bases. Germline values: CDR1 MDHEN, CDR2 SYDVKM. The CDR3 contains 16 residues. CDR3: CASSLTGGAGNTEAFF. The CDR3 region has the DNA TGTGCCAGCAGTTTAACGGGGGGCGCGGGAAACACTGAAGCTTTCTTT.

The chain combines TRBV6-5 with TRBJ1-2; a possible D gene is TRBD1 (5 bases). CDR1 MNHEY and CDR2 SVGAGI come from the germline V gene. This CDR3 is 14 amino acids long. V gave up 5 bases and J gave up 7 bases, with 17 bases separating them. The CDR3 sequence: CASSPRVGGVGYTF. In DNA, the CDR3 is TGTGCCAGCAGTCCACGGGTTGGGGGGGTTGGCTACACCTTC.

This clone has a handful of counts. Here the CDR3 DNA reads TGTGCCAGCAGCTTGGTAGGGGCAGCTATGAACACTGAAGCTTTCTTT. Translating it yields CASSLVGAAMNTEAFF. The chain employs TRBV5-6 and TRBJ1-1; tentative D call: TRBD1 (5 bases). The CDR3 runs 16 residues. V shed 0 bases and J shed 0 bases, with 12 bases lying between them. Germline CDR1 reads SGHDT; CDR2 reads YYEEEE. Complete variable domain (other parts from reference TRBV5-6 and TRBJ1-1): DAGVTQSPTHLIKTRGQQVTLRCSPKSGHDTVSWYQQALGQGPQFIFQYYEEEERQRGNFPDRFSGHQFPNYSSELNVNALLLGDSALYLCASSLVGAAMNTEAFFGQGTRLTVV.

The chain is built from TRBV9 and TRBJ2-3, with D unresolved. This CDR3 has 13 amino acids. V was clipped by 2 bases and J by 6 bases, with 10 bases between them. Germline V gene sequence: CDR1 SGDLS, CDR2 YYNGEE. The CDR3 spells CASSVGLPDTQYF. The CDR3 DNA reads as TGTGCCAGCAGCGTCGGTCTGCCGGATACGCAGTATTTT. The whole variable domain, filled in from reference TRBV9 and TRBJ2-3, reads DSGVTQTPKHLITATGQRVTLRCSPRSGDLSVYWYQQSLDQGLQFLIQYYNGEERAKGNILERFSAQQFPDLHSELNLSSLELGDSALYFCASSVGLPDTQYFGPGTRLTVL.

V gene TRBV6-2 or TRBV6-3 combines with J gene TRBJ2-5, with a weak D call TRBD2 (5 bases). V lost 4 bases, J lost 4 bases, and 19 bases lay in between. The CDR3 runs 16 residues. The germline CDR1 and CDR2 sequences are MNHEY and SVGEGT. The CDR3 reads CASSSDVGVGLETQYF. CDR3 DNA: TGTGCCAGCAGTTCGGACGTGGGAGTGGGATTAGAGACCCAGTACTTC.

The chain couples TRBV28 to TRBJ1-4; 10 bases match TRBD1. CDR1 is MDHEN and CDR2 is SYDVKM in the germline V gene. Trimming cost V 6 bases and J 4 bases; bases outside gene matches: 11. The CDR3 is 17 amino acids. The CDR3 coding sequence is TGTGCCAGCAGCCCCTTCGACAGGGGGCGAAGTAATGAAAAACTGTTTTTT. Its protein product is CASSPFDRGRSNEKLFF.